Shown below are 4 T cell receptor beta chains from a single sample sequenced in a study of CD8+ T cells in alopecia areata. Isolated RNA was reverse transcribed into cDNA used as the sequencing template. TCRdb keeps only in-frame clones here, not all; method: immunoSEQ multiplex PCR. The table has about 99,000 clones, roughly half seen once. Sequencing used CD4+ T cells sorted from blood. The origin of the receptors is a human donor in good health.

This clone was seen only a few times. The chain uses TRBV29-1 and TRBJ1-2, with TRBD1 matching 9 bases. Per germline, CDR1 SQVTM and CDR2 ANQGSEA. V lost 6 bases and J lost 6; bases outside the gene matches: 5. The CDR3 spans 12 residues. CDR3 protein: CSVGQGRHGYTF. CDR3 DNA: TGCAGCGTCGGACAGGGGAGGCATGGCTACACCTTC.

V and J are TRBV6-6 and TRBJ1-2; weak D call: TRBD1 (5 bases). V lost 6 bases, J lost 4 bases, and 15 bases lay in between. The CDR3 is 14 residues long. Germline V gives CDR1 MNHNY, CDR2 SVGAGI (reference sequence). The DNA of the CDR3 is TGTGCCAGCAGATTCGACAGCCCGACCTATGGCTACACCTTC. It is translated as CASRFDSPTYGYTF.

This clone was counted a few times. V gene TRBV30 combines with J gene TRBJ2-7; D possibly corresponds to TRBD1 (5 bases). Germline values: CDR1 GTSNPN, CDR2 SVGIG (reference sequence). V was shortened by 3 bases and J by 6 bases, with 21 bases between the two germline ends. This CDR3 spans 15 amino acids. Written as DNA, the CDR3 is TGTGCCTGGAGCCCCCCTGGGGCCCCACTACGCGAGCAGTACTTC. Residues: CAWSPPGAPLREQYF.

V is TRBV2 and J is TRBJ2-1; possibly TRBD1 for D (6 bases). The germline V gene has CDR1 SNHLY and CDR2 FYNNEI. This CDR3 is built from 15 residues. Trimming removed 7 bases from V and 6 bases from J, with 19 bases in between. Here the CDR3 reads CASKIDRLSGNEQFF. For the CDR3, the DNA is TGTGCCAGCAAGATCGACAGGTTGAGTGGCAATGAGCAGTTCTTC.